A single sample gave rise to the 30 T cell receptor beta chains below, sequenced in a study of T cell responses to AZD1222 COVID-19 vaccine. Produced via immunoSEQ multiplex PCR; TCRdb's table is partial and in-frame only. The profile shows approximately 150,000 clones, 91% of them singletons. Sequenced material: peripheral blood, taken on day 0 of AZD1222 vaccination. The receptor source for this set is an adult in good health.

This sequence joins TRBV11-3 and TRBJ1-1; 7 nucleotides match TRBD1. Germline CDR1 and CDR2: SGHNT and YENEEA. The length of the CDR3 is 13 residues. V shed 1 base, J shed 6 bases, and the junction held 2 bases outside the gene matches. Here the CDR3 DNA reads TGTGCCAGCAGCTTAGGAGGGGGCGCTGAAGCTTTCTTT. Its translation is CASSLGGGAEAFF.

The chain uses TRBV11-2 and TRBJ2-7; D is possibly TRBD2 (6 bases). The CDR3 contains 16 residues. Per the germline V gene, CDR1 is SGHAT and CDR2 is FQNNGV. V lost 0 bases and J 2 bases, leaving 14 bases between the germline ends. The CDR3 sequence: CASSLDPPGTPYEQYF. The CDR3 nucleotides are TGTGCCAGCAGCTTAGACCCTCCAGGGACTCCCTACGAGCAGTACTTC.

This rearrangement joins TRBV7-3 to TRBJ2-1; a weak D match, TRBD1 (6 bases). Trimming removed 5 bases from V and 4 bases from J, with 15 bases in between. The germline CDR1 and CDR2 sequences are SGHTA and FQGTGA. This CDR3 contains 15 residues. CDR3 region: CASSPDSLPYNEQFF. The CDR3, as DNA: TGTGCCAGCAGCCCGGACAGCCTACCTTACAATGAGCAGTTCTTC. The full variable domain, in which reference TRBV7-3 and TRBJ2-1 provide the parts outside the CDR3, is GAGVSQTPSNKVTEKGKYVELRCDPISGHTALYWYRQSLGQGPEFLIYFQGTGAADDSGLPNDRFFAVRPEGSVSTLKIQRTERGDSAVYLCASSPDSLPYNEQFFGPGTRLTVL.

The count of this clone is one. This chain joins TRBV27 and TRBJ2-7, with TRBD2 matching 10 bases. From germline, CDR1 is MNHEY and CDR2 SMNVEV (reference sequence). This CDR3 spans 16 amino acids. The V gene end was trimmed by 6 bases and the J gene end by 6 bases; junction bases not matched to a gene: 14. The CDR3 DNA reads TGTGCCAGCAGAATATCGACTAGCGGGCGCCCCAGCGAGCAGTACTTC. It is translated as CASRISTSGRPSEQYF.

The chain recombines TRBV19 with TRBJ2-1; maybe TRBD1 (6 bases). Germline V gene sequence: CDR1 LNHDA, CDR2 SQIVND (reference sequence). This CDR3 has 13 amino acids. The germline V and J ends were trimmed by 6 bases and 6 bases, with 12 bases remaining between them. The DNA of the CDR3 is TGTGCCAGTAGAGGTACAGGGACCAATGAGCAGTTCTTC. Residues: CASRGTGTNEQFF.

This clone is a singleton in its sample. DNA of the CDR3: TGCAGCGTTGGGTACGTTTCCTACGAGCAGTACTTC. This gives the protein CSVGYVSYEQYF. V and J are TRBV29-1 and TRBJ2-7; D is unclear. Between the trimmed V and J ends, which lost 4 bases and 1 base, there was a span of 8 bases. The CDR3 has 12 residues. Looked up from germline, CDR1 is SQVTM and CDR2 is ANQGSEA.

This sequence joins TRBV7-9 and TRBJ2-3; D unclear. CDR3 length: 11 amino acids. The germline V gene encodes CDR1 SEHNR and CDR2 FQNEAQ (reference sequence). Trimming removed 2 bases from V and 6 bases from J, with 3 bases in between. The CDR3 coding sequence is TGTGCCAGCAGCTTAACGGATACGCAGTATTTT. Protein: CASSLTDTQYF.

This clone was seen more than once but under ten times. The chain couples TRBV7-3 to TRBJ1-6, with D uncertain. V lost 4 bases and J lost 7, with 14 bases in between. The CDR3 runs 15 residues. The germline gives CDR1 SGHTA, CDR2 FQGTGA. CDR3 loop: CASSSTGLGNSPLHF. As DNA, the CDR3 is TGTGCCAGCAGCTCGACGGGTCTAGGGAATTCACCCCTCCACTTT.

The chain employs TRBV12-3 or TRBV12-4 and TRBJ2-3; D tentatively fits TRBD1 or TRBD2 (5 bases each). Trimming shortened V by 6 bases and J by 0 bases, and 7 bases separated the two germline ends. This CDR3 has 13 amino acids. CDR3 nucleotide sequence: TGTGCCAGCAGGAGGGACAGCACAGATACGCAGTATTTT. Translated, it gives CASRRDSTDTQYF.

In this sample, this clone turned up a few times. This chain joins TRBV19 and TRBJ1-5; TRBD1 is a possible D gene (5 bases). The CDR3 length is 16 residues. V was shortened by 2 bases and J by 5 bases, with 16 bases between the two germline ends. Per germline, CDR1 LNHDA and CDR2 SQIVND (reference sequence). The CDR3 region is CASSIPDRGRDQPQHF. In DNA form, the CDR3 reads TGTGCCAGTAGTATACCCGACAGAGGAAGGGATCAGCCCCAGCATTTT.

The J gene is TRBJ1-2, the V gene TRBV11-2; 12 positions agree with TRBD1. CDR1 and CDR2 (germline): SGHAT, FQNNGV. The CDR3 sequence is 15 residues long. The junction had 4 bases not matched to a gene; V was cut back by 1 base and J by 7 bases. CDR3 protein: CASSLVGQGAPGYTF. DNA of the CDR3: TGTGCCAGCAGCTTAGTGGGACAGGGGGCGCCTGGCTACACCTTC. The full variable domain, rest sourced from reference TRBV11-2 and TRBJ1-2, is EAGVAQSPRYKIIEKRQSVAFWCNPISGHATLYWYQQILGQGPKLLIQFQNNGVVDDSQLPKDRFSAERLKGVDSTLKIQPAKLEDSAVYLCASSLVGQGAPGYTFGSGTRLTVV.

The chain links TRBV5-5 to TRBJ2-6; TRBD1 is a possible D gene (5 bases). V lost 4 bases and J 1 base, leaving 18 bases between the germline ends. There are 18 residues in the CDR3. In germline, CDR1 is SGHKS, CDR2 YYEKEE (reference sequence). The DNA of the CDR3 is TGTGCCAGCAGCGACCCCGGGCAGGGAACTTCTGGGGCCAACGTCCTGACTTTC. Protein sequence: CASSDPGQGTSGANVLTF.

This clone was recorded once. This chain uses TRBV14 with TRBJ1-1; D gene unclear. Germline values: CDR1 SGHDN, CDR2 FVKESK. CDR3 length: 15 residues. Trimming shortened V by 4 bases and J by 1 base, and 13 bases separated the two germline ends. For the CDR3, the DNA is TGTGCCAGCAGCCTGTACAGACTGGGGAACACTGAAGCTTTCTTT. It codes for CASSLYRLGNTEAFF.

The genes are TRBV7-6 and TRBJ1-1, with D hard to call. The ends were cut back, 1 base at V and 0 bases at J, with 15 bases in the middle. CDR1 SGHVS and CDR2 FNYEAQ come from the germline V gene. The CDR3 has 17 residues. The CDR3: CASSLDPRGSMNTEAFF. The CDR3 DNA reads TGTGCCAGCAGCTTAGATCCCCGAGGGTCCATGAACACTGAAGCTTTCTTT.

V is TRBV15 and J is TRBJ1-1, with a tentative D call TRBD1 (6 bases). The CDR3 is made up of 17 amino acids. Germline CDR1 LNHNV, CDR2 YYDKDF (reference sequence). Trimming removed 3 bases from V and 0 bases from J, with 17 bases in between. CDR3 sequence (DNA): TGTGCCACCAGCAGGATGGTGGGGGGCGACATGAACACTGAAGCTTTCTTT. Amino acid sequence: CATSRMVGGDMNTEAFF.

The chain has TRBV19 and TRBJ1-1; maybe TRBD1 (5 bases). V lost 4 bases to trimming and J lost 2 bases, with 14 bases between them. CDR1 is LNHDA and CDR2 is SQIVND in the germline V gene (reference sequence). This CDR3 spans 15 amino acids. DNA for the CDR3: TGTGCCAGTAGTAACCTAGGTGGGGGAAACACTGAAGCTTTCTTT. Translated, it gives CASSNLGGGNTEAFF.

J is TRBJ1-2 and V is TRBV18; D is ambiguous. Trimming removed 3 bases at V and 8 bases at J, with 13 bases between. The CDR3 covers 13 residues. Germline CDR1 reads KGHSH; CDR2 reads LQKENI. Written as DNA, the CDR3 is TGTGCCAGCTCACCCCCAGAGGTGAGGGGCTACACCTTC. Amino acids: CASSPPEVRGYTF.

The CDR3 coding sequence is TGTGCCAGCAGTGTTATGACAGGGGGCCACAGCAATCAGCCCCAGCATTTT. Its protein product is CASSVMTGGHSNQPQHF. The V and J genes are TRBV2 and TRBJ1-5; 10 bases match TRBD1. Looked up from germline, CDR1 is SNHLY and CDR2 is FYNNEI. V lost 4 bases to trimming and J lost 1 base; unmatched junction nucleotides: 7. The CDR3 has 17 amino acids. Drawing the rest from reference TRBV2 and TRBJ1-5, the complete variable domain is EPEVTQTPSHQVTQMGQEVILRCVPISNHLYFYWYRQILGQKVEFLVSFYNNEISEKSEIFDDQFSVERPDGSNFTLKIRSTKLEDSAMYFCASSVMTGGHSNQPQHFGDGTRLSIL.

This chain links TRBV5-1 with TRBJ2-1; D remains unclear. CDR1 is SGHRS and CDR2 is YFSETQ in the germline V gene. The CDR3 is 16 residues long. The V and J ends lost 2 bases and 5 bases respectively, with 17 bases between them. CDR3 loop: CASSLTTGRLNNEQFF. CDR3 sequence (DNA): TGCGCCAGCAGCTTAACAACTGGACGGCTAAACAATGAGCAGTTCTTC.

This chain joins TRBV4-3 and TRBJ1-6; D remains ambiguous. The CDR3 has 15 amino acids. Germline V gene lookup returns CDR1 LGHNA and CDR2 YSLEER. V dropped 3 bases and J dropped 8 bases, with 14 bases sitting between them. DNA for the CDR3: TGCGCCAGCAGCCAGATGGCCCCCATGGATTCACCCCTCCACTTT. Translation: CASSQMAPMDSPLHF.

This chain joins TRBV6-6 and TRBJ1-5, with TRBD1 matching over 8 bases. V gave up 6 bases and J gave up 4 bases; unmatched junction bases: 8. This CDR3 has 15 amino acids. CDR1 and CDR2 from the germline V gene are MNHNY and SVGAGI (reference sequence). DNA for the CDR3: TGTGCCAGCAGAACGACAGGGGTAGGGAATCAGCCCCAGCATTTT. Its translation is CASRTTGVGNQPQHF.

This clone has only one observation. For the CDR3, the DNA is TGTGCCAGCAGTGAAGGCGACGCCCAGCACACTGAAGCTTTCTTT. Protein product: CASSEGDAQHTEAFF. The genes are TRBV25-1 and TRBJ1-1, with D hard to call. This CDR3 has 15 amino acids. The germline V gene has CDR1 MGHDK and CDR2 SYGVNS. Deletions cut 2 bases from V and 3 bases from J, with 13 bases between.

The chain recombines TRBV21-1 with TRBJ1-2; the D segment call TRBD1 is taken from the table without a DNA check. TRBV21-1 is given as a pseudogene. The CDR3 is 14 amino acids. The CDR3 nucleotides are TGTGCCAGCAGCATTGCGACAGGATGCTATGGCTACACCTTC. It specifies CASSIATGCYGYTF.

The rearrangement uses TRBV29-1 and TRBJ2-5; the D gene could be TRBD1 or TRBD2 (6 bases each). Germline CDR1 is SQVTM and CDR2 is ANQGSEA. The CDR3 covers 13 residues. Between the trimmed V and J ends, which lost 4 bases and 5 bases, there was a span of 14 bases. The CDR3 reads CSVARGVPETQYF. CDR3 sequence (DNA): TGCAGCGTTGCGAGGGGGGTCCCTGAGACCCAGTACTTC.

The V gene is TRBV4-1, the J gene TRBJ2-1; 8 positions agree with TRBD2. Unmatched junction bases numbered 6, after V lost 0 bases and J lost 14 bases. CDR1 and CDR2 from the germline V gene are MGHRA and YSYEKL. The CDR3 runs 13 residues. The CDR3 loop is CASSQDREGREFF. In nucleotides, the CDR3 is TGCGCCAGCAGCCAAGACCGGGAGGGGCGGGAGTTCTTC.

This chain connects TRBV4-3 to TRBJ2-7; TRBD2 agrees at 8 bases. Germline V CDR1 and CDR2: LGHNA, YSLEER. The CDR3 totals 17 residues. J was trimmed by 4 bases and V by 0 bases; bases with no gene match: 11. CDR3 amino acids: CASSQDSGGDRGYEQYF. DNA for the CDR3: TGCGCCAGCAGCCAAGACTCGGGAGGGGACCGGGGTTACGAGCAGTACTTC.

This chain uses TRBV7-2 with TRBJ2-4; the D gene is possibly TRBD1 (5 bases). The V and J ends lost 5 bases and 8 bases respectively, with 19 bases between them. The CDR3 is made up of 15 amino acids. Germline loops: CDR1 SGHTA, CDR2 FQGNSA. The CDR3 region is CASSVSTVKVDIQYF. CDR3 nucleotides: TGTGCCAGCAGCGTCTCGACAGTGAAGGTGGACATTCAGTACTTC.

The chain employs TRBV27 and TRBJ2-2, with TRBD2 matching 9 bases. V was clipped by 6 bases and J by 0 bases; unmatched bases: 11. The V gene's germline CDR1 is MNHEY and CDR2 SMNVEV (reference sequence). The CDR3 extends over 18 amino acids. CDR3 sequence: CASRPLLAGDTNTGELFF. The CDR3 DNA is TGTGCCAGCAGACCCTTGTTAGCGGGGGATACGAACACCGGGGAGCTGTTTTTT.

The genes are TRBV19 and TRBJ1-3, with D uncertain. Trimming removed 3 bases from V and 0 bases from J, with 9 bases in between. Germline lookup yields CDR1 LNHDA and CDR2 SQIVND (reference sequence). CDR3 length: 15 residues. CDR3 in amino acids: CASSISALSGNTIYF. In DNA, the CDR3 is TGTGCCAGTAGTATTTCGGCGCTCTCTGGAAACACCATATATTTT.

This clone was counted a few times. The CDR3 region is CASSVGTTTPNEQFF. CDR3 bases: TGTGCCAGCAGTGTCGGGACTACTACACCCAATGAGCAGTTCTTC. V gene TRBV27 combines with J gene TRBJ2-1, with 7 bases identical to TRBD2. Germline V lookup: CDR1 MNHEY, CDR2 SMNVEV (reference sequence). The CDR3 has 15 amino acids. V lost 5 bases, J lost 6 bases, and 10 bases stayed unmatched.